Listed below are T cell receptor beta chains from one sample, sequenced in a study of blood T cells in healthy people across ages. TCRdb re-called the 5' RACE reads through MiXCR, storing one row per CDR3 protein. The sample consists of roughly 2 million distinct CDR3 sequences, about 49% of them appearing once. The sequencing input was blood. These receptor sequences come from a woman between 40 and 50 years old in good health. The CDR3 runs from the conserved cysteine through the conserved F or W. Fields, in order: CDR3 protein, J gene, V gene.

CDR3aa: CSAEGGTSSYEQYF
j_gene: TRBJ2-7
v_gene: TRBV20-1

CDR3aa: CASGKNGTPQETQYF
j_gene: TRBJ2-5
v_gene: TRBV2

CDR3aa: CASSPSPGQEETQYF
j_gene: TRBJ2-5
v_gene: TRBV5-1

CDR3aa: CAISDEGYTF
j_gene: TRBJ1-2
v_gene: TRBV10-3

CDR3aa: CASSLEVSVRETQYF
j_gene: TRBJ2-5
v_gene: TRBV7-2

CDR3aa: CATSRDQGRNSPLHF
j_gene: TRBJ1-6
v_gene: TRBV15

CDR3aa: CASSQTGTGGSPLHF
j_gene: TRBJ1-6
v_gene: TRBV3-1

CDR3aa: CASSPRRDSHNSPLHF
j_gene: TRBJ1-6
v_gene: TRBV28

CDR3aa: CASSWAGLSYEQYF
j_gene: TRBJ2-7
v_gene: TRBV5-1

CDR3aa: CSAYLTSGDKTQYF
j_gene: NA
v_gene: TRBV20-1

CDR3aa: CASSAKTGGDHEQFF
j_gene: TRBJ2-1
v_gene: TRBV7-9

CDR3aa: CASSHYRGGADTQYF
j_gene: TRBJ2-3
v_gene: TRBV12-3/TRBV12-4

CDR3aa: CSALLSGGSEETQYF
j_gene: TRBJ2-5
v_gene: TRBV20-1

CDR3aa: CASSGGTPPGANVLTF
j_gene: TRBJ2-6
v_gene: TRBV9

CDR3aa: CASSYRSIRGPKDTQYF
j_gene: TRBJ2-3
v_gene: TRBV7-9

CDR3aa: CASSHPRGGTDTQYF
j_gene: TRBJ2-3
v_gene: TRBV4-1

CDR3aa: CASSASGNTDTQYF
j_gene: TRBJ2-3
v_gene: TRBV2

CDR3aa: CASSLGGAGASETQYF
j_gene: TRBJ2-5
v_gene: TRBV5-1

CDR3aa: CASSLFGGGEQYF
j_gene: TRBJ2-7
v_gene: TRBV28

CDR3aa: CSAPIGENIQYF
j_gene: NA
v_gene: TRBV20-1

CDR3aa: CASSLGTGFSYGYTF
j_gene: TRBJ1-2
v_gene: TRBV7-9

CDR3aa: CASTPAGRQETQYF
j_gene: TRBJ2-5
v_gene: TRBV6-2/TRBV6-3

CDR3aa: CASSQAGSPRGNEQFF
j_gene: TRBJ2-1
v_gene: TRBV14

CDR3aa: CASSQDTMNYGYTF
j_gene: TRBJ1-2
v_gene: TRBV4-3

CDR3aa: CASSQLESGRGEQYF
j_gene: TRBJ2-7
v_gene: TRBV4-3

CDR3aa: CASSREIAGGFTLTDTQYF
j_gene: TRBJ2-3
v_gene: TRBV4-2

CDR3aa: CASSPLWGFETQYF
j_gene: TRBJ2-5
v_gene: TRBV7-2

CDR3aa: CASSPKYSVIEQYF
j_gene: NA
v_gene: TRBV28

CDR3aa: CASSSAWEKEQYF
j_gene: TRBJ2-7
v_gene: TRBV27

CDR3aa: CASSPRSGTGGTEAFF
j_gene: TRBJ1-1
v_gene: TRBV13

CDR3aa: CASSLSFVHLTPGANVLTF
j_gene: TRBJ2-6
v_gene: TRBV28

CDR3aa: CATGKGLDTQYF
j_gene: TRBJ2-3
v_gene: TRBV24-1

CDR3aa: CASRIQGTYGYTF
j_gene: TRBJ1-2
v_gene: TRBV27

CDR3aa: CAISELTAGGLVNEQFF
j_gene: TRBJ2-1
v_gene: TRBV10-3

CDR3aa: CATSRVGLRADTQYF
j_gene: TRBJ2-3
v_gene: TRBV15

CDR3aa: CASSSHGEGFGETQYF
j_gene: TRBJ2-5
v_gene: TRBV28

CDR3aa: CASSQDLGPRQFF
j_gene: TRBJ2-1
v_gene: TRBV4-2

CDR3aa: CSAPQGNENEQFF
j_gene: TRBJ2-1
v_gene: TRBV20-1

CDR3aa: CASSPGQGSRTYEQYF
j_gene: TRBJ2-7
v_gene: TRBV4-1

CDR3aa: CSVAGGLNSYEQYF
j_gene: TRBJ2-7
v_gene: TRBV29-1

CDR3aa: CASSEFDTGTTVSYNEQFF
j_gene: TRBJ2-1
v_gene: TRBV6-1

CDR3aa: CSARGTSGGAPETQYF
j_gene: TRBJ2-5
v_gene: TRBV20-1

CDR3aa: CAINRQGAVRGYTF
j_gene: TRBJ1-2
v_gene: TRBV6-6

CDR3aa: CASSLAPGFAEETQYF
j_gene: TRBJ2-5
v_gene: TRBV7-2

CDR3aa: CASSFRQGRSTDTQYF
j_gene: TRBJ2-3
v_gene: TRBV7-9

CDR3aa: CASSLAYDEQFF
j_gene: TRBJ2-1
v_gene: TRBV7-2